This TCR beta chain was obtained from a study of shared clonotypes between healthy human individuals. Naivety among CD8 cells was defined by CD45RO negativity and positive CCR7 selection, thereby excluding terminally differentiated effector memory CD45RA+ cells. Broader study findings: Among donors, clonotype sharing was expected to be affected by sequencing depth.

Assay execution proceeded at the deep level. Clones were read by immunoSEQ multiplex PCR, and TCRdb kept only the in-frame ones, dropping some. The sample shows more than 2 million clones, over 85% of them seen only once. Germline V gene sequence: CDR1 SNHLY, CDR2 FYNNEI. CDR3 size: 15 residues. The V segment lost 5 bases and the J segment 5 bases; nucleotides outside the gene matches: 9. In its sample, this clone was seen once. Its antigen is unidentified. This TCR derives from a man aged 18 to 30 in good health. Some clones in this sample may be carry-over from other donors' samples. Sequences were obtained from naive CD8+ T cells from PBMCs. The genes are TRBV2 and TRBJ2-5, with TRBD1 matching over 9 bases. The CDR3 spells CASSPQGASLETQYF. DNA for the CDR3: TGTGCCAGCAGTCCACAGGGGGCGTCTTTGGAGACCCAGTACTTC.